The T cell receptor beta chain described here comes from a study of shared clonotypes between healthy human individuals. The donors, healthy adults who were HIV-negative, had experienced no recent acute infections or vaccinations. Germline V gene data show CDR1 as SGHDT and CDR2 as YYEEEE. Between the trimmed V and J ends, which lost 0 bases and 5 bases, there was a span of 3 bases. This CDR3 is 12 amino acids long. Sequencing was performed with immunoSEQ multiplex PCR; in TCRdb, only in-frame clones are kept and a portion is missing. Counted here are some 2,400,000 clones, under 97% occurring once; the ten biggest clones make up roughly 0.13%. With regard to this clone: Its antigen is undetermined.

Notes on the study in general: Estimated richness values were generally larger in naive subsets than in memory subsets.

The chain uses TRBV5-6 and TRBJ2-1; D call uncertain. This TCR came from a man between 18 and 29 years old in good health. The sequenced sample was naive CD4+ T cells sorted from blood. Sample subset: CD45RA+ positively selected. CDR3 sequence: CASSLDNNEQFF. CDR3 nucleotide sequence: TGTGCCAGCAGCTTGGACAACAATGAGCAGTTCTTC. The full variable domain, rest sourced from reference TRBV5-6 and TRBJ2-1, is DAGVTQSPTHLIKTRGQQVTLRCSPKSGHDTVSWYQQALGQGPQFIFQYYEEEERQRGNFPDRFSGHQFPNYSSELNVNALLLGDSALYLCASSLDNNEQFFGPGTRLTVL.